This T cell receptor (beta chain) was sequenced in a study of early stage breast cancer tumors. As for the study in general: Invasive lobular carcinomas made up four of 12 ER+/PR+/HER2- tumors. General study points: Most shared enriched TCRB sequences were commonly generated ones.

Unmatched junction bases numbered 10, after V lost 3 bases and J lost 5 bases. The germline V gene encodes CDR1 SGHTA and CDR2 FQGNSA. The CDR3 is made up of 15 amino acids. In the case of this clone: Its antigen is unidentified.

The method was immunoSEQ multiplex PCR; TCRdb's version includes in-frame clones alone and lacks a portion of them. The table shows about 38,000 clones, with 65% to 75% occurring only once. The chain is built from TRBV7-2 and TRBJ2-7, with TRBD1 matching 7 bases. The sample consisted of blood. This clonotype was sampled from a person aged 60 to 70 with breast cancer. The CDR3 protein is CASSFTSGGVDEQYF. The CDR3 DNA follows: TGTGCCAGCAGCTTTACTTCAGGGGGAGTAGACGAGCAGTACTTC.